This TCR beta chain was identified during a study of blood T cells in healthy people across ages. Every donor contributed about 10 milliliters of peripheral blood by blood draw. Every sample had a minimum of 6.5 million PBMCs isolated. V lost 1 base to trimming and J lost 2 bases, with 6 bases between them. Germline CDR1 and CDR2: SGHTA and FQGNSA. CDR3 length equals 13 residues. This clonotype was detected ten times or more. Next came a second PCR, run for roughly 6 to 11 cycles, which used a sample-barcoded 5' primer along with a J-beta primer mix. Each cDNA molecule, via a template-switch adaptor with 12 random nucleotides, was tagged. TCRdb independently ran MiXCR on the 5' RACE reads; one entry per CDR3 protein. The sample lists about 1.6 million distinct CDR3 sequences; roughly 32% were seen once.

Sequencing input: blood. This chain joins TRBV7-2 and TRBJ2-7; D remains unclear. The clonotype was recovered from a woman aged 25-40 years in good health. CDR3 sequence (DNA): TGTGCCAGCAGCTTAGAACCACCCTACGAGCAGTACTTC. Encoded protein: CASSLEPPYEQYF. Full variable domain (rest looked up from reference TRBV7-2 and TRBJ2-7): GAGVSQSPSNKVTEKGKDVELRCDPISGHTALYWYRQSLGQGLEFLIYFQGNSAPDKSGLPSDRFSAERTGGSVSTLTIQRTQQEDSAVYLCASSLEPPYEQYFGPGTRLTVT.